The clone carrying this T cell receptor (beta chain) was observed once. These data originate in a study of control samples from healthy donors and cancer patients. CDR1 and CDR2 from the germline V gene are LGHDT and YNNKEL (reference sequence). V was cut by 0 bases and J by 7 bases, with 15 bases left in between. There are 15 residues in the CDR3. Sequenced by immunoSEQ multiplex PCR; TCRdb stores in-frame clones only, minus some. The sample includes roughly 130,000 clones, approximately 86% of them seen just once. The chain employs TRBV3-1 (or the pseudogene TRBV3-2) and TRBJ1-1; D unclear. Sequenced material: blood. The receptor was isolated from a woman aged 25 to 45 in good health. CDR3 in amino acids: CASSQDRPPQVEAFF. In DNA form, the CDR3 reads TGTGCCAGCAGCCAAGATCGGCCACCTCAAGTTGAAGCTTTCTTT.